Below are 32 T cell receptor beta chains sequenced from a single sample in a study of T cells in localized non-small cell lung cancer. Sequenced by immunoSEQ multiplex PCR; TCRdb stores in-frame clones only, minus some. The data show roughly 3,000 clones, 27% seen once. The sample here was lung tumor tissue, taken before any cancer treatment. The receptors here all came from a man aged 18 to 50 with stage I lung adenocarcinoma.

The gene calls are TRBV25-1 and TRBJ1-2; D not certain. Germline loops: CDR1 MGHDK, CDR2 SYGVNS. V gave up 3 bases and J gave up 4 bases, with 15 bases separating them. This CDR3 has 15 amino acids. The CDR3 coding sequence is TGTGCCAGCAGTGAGGGAGTCGGGTCCCTCTATGGCTACACCTTC. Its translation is CASSEGVGSLYGYTF.

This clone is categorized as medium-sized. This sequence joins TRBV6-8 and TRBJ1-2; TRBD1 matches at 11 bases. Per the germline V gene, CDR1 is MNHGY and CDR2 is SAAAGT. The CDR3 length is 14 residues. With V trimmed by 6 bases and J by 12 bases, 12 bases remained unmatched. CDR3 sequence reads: CASRRTGGEAFDTF. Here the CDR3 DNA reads TGTGCCAGCAGAAGGACAGGGGGCGAGGCATTCGACACCTTC.

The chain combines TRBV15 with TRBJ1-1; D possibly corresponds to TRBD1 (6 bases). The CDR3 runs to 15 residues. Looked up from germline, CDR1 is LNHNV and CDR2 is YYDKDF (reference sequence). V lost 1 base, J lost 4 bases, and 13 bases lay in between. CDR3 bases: TGTGCCACCAGCAGAGGTCCAGGGGCGGGCACTGAAGCTTTCTTT. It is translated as CATSRGPGAGTEAFF.

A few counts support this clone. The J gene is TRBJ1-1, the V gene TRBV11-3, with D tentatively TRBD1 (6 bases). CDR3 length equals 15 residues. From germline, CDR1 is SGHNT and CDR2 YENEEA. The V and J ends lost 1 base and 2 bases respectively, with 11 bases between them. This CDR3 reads CASSLGGGPNTEAFF. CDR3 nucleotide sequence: TGTGCCAGCAGCTTAGGCGGGGGGCCCAACACTGAAGCTTTCTTT. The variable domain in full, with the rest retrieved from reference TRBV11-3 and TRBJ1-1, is EAGVVQSPRYKIIEKKQPVAFWCNPISGHNTLYWYLQNLGQGPELLIRYENEEAVDDSQLPKDRFSAERLKGVDSTLKIQPAELGDSAVYLCASSLGGGPNTEAFFGQGTRLTVV.

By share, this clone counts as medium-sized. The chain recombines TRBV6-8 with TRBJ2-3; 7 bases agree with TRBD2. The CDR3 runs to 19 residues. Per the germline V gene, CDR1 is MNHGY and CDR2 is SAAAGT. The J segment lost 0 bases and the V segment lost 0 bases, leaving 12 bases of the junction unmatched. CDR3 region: CASSYSTMGGRPSTDTQYF. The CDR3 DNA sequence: TGTGCCAGCAGTTACTCGACGATGGGGGGGAGACCAAGCACAGATACGCAGTATTTT.

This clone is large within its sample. CDR3 region: CASSSGQGLDNEKLFF. As DNA, the CDR3 is TGTGCCAGCTCATCAGGACAGGGCCTGGATAATGAAAAACTGTTTTTT. V and J are TRBV18 and TRBJ1-4, with TRBD1 matching over 8 bases. CDR3 size: 16 residues. Trimming cost V 5 bases and J 4 bases; bases outside gene matches: 9. The germline CDR1 and CDR2 sequences are KGHSH and LQKENI.

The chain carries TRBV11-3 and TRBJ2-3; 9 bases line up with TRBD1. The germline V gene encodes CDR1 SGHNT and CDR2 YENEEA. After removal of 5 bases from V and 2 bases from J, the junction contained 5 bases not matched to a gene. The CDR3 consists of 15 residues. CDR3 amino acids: CASSPGQGPTDTQYF. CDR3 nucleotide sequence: TGTGCCAGCAGCCCGGGACAGGGACCCACAGATACGCAGTATTTT.

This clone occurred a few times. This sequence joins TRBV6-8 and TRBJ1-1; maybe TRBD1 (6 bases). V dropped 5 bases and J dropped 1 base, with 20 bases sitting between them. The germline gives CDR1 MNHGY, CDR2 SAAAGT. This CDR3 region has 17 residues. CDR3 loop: CASSHTPGQFGNTEAFF. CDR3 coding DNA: TGTGCCAGCAGTCACACTCCCGGACAGTTCGGGAACACTGAAGCTTTCTTT.

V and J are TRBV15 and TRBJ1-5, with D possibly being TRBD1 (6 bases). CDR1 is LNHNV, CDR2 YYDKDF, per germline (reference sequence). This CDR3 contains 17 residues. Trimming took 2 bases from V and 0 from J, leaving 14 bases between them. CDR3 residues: CATSRTSGGYSNQPQHF. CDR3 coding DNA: TGTGCCACCAGCAGAACTTCCGGGGGCTATAGCAATCAGCCCCAGCATTTT.

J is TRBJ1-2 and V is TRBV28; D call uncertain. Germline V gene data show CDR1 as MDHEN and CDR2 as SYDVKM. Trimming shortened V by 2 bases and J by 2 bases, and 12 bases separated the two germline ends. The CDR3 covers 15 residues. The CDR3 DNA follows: TGTGCCAGCAGTTTACCTTCTGAGGGAAACTATGGCTACACCTTC. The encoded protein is CASSLPSEGNYGYTF.

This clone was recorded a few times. CDR3 nucleotide sequence: TGTGCCTGGAGGAGGGCTACAACCCAGGGGACAAATTCACCCCTCCACTTT. Amino acid sequence: CAWRRATTQGTNSPLHF. The chain couples TRBV30 to TRBJ1-6; weak D call: TRBD1 (6 bases). V was pared by 3 bases and J by 7 bases, with 22 bases between. CDR3 length: 17 amino acids. Germline lookup yields CDR1 GTSNPN and CDR2 SVGIG (reference sequence).

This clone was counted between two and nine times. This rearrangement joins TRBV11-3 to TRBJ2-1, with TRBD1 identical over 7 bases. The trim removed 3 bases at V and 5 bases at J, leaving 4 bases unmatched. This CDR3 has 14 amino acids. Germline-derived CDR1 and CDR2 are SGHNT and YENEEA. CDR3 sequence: CASSFRGQNNEQFF. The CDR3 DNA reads TGTGCCAGCAGCTTCCGGGGACAGAACAATGAGCAGTTCTTC. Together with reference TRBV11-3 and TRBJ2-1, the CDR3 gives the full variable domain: EAGVVQSPRYKIIEKKQPVAFWCNPISGHNTLYWYLQNLGQGPELLIRYENEEAVDDSQLPKDRFSAERLKGVDSTLKIQPAELGDSAVYLCASSFRGQNNEQFFGPGTRLTVL.

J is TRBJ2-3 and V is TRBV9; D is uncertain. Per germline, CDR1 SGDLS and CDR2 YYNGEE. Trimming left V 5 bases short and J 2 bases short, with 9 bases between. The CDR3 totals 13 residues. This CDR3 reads CASSVRITDTQYF. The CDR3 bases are TGTGCCAGCAGTGTGCGAATCACAGATACGCAGTATTTT. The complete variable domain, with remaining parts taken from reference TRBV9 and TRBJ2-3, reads DSGVTQTPKHLITATGQRVTLRCSPRSGDLSVYWYQQSLDQGLQFLIQYYNGEERAKGNILERFSAQQFPDLHSELNLSSLELGDSALYFCASSVRITDTQYFGPGTRLTVL.

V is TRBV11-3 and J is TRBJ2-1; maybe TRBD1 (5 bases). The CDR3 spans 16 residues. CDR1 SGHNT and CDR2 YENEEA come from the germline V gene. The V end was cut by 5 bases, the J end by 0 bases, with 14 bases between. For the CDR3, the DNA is TGTGCCAGCAGCCCCGAGATGGACATCTCCTACAATGAGCAGTTCTTC. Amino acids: CASSPEMDISYNEQFF.

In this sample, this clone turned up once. The CDR3 DNA sequence: TGTGCCAGCAGTTCGGCTGGCGGGGGGCCCCTCCAAGAGACCCAGTACTTC. Protein product: CASSSAGGGPLQETQYF. This rearrangement joins TRBV28 to TRBJ2-5; 8 bases line up with TRBD2. Trimming removed 4 bases from V and 1 base from J; junction bases left unmatched: 11. The CDR3 runs 17 residues. Germline V gene sequence: CDR1 MDHEN, CDR2 SYDVKM.

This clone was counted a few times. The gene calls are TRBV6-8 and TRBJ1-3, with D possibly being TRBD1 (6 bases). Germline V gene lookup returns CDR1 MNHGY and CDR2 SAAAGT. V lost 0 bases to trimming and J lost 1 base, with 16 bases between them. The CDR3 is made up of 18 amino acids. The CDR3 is CASSYSRGGIASGNTIYF. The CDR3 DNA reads TGTGCCAGCAGTTACTCTAGGGGGGGTATTGCTTCTGGAAACACCATATATTTT.

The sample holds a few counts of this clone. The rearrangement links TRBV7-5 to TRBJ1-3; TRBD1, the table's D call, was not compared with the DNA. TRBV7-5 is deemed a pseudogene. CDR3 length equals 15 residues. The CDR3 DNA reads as TGTGCCAGCAGCTCCCCCAGGGGACGTGGAAACACCATATATTTT. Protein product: CASSSPRGRGNTIYF.

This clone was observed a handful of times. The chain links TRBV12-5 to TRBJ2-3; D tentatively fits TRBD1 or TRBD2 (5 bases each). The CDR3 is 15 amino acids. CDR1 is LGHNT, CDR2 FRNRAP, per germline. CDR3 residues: CASLTWRGGTDTQYF. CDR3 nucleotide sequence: TGTGCCAGCCTGACTTGGAGAGGGGGCACAGATACGCAGTATTTT.

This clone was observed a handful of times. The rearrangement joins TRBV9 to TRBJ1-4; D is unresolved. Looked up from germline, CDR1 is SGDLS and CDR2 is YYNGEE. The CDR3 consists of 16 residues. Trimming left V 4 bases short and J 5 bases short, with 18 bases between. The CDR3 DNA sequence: TGTGCCAGCAGCCCCCATCGCGCAGGAACAAATGAAAAACTGTTTTTT. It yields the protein CASSPHRAGTNEKLFF.

CDR3 nucleotide sequence: TGTGCCTGGAGCCCGGGACAGGGAGTTGATACGCAGTATTTT. This gives the protein CAWSPGQGVDTQYF. The V gene is TRBV30, the J gene TRBJ2-3, with 9 positions matching TRBD1. Looked up from germline, CDR1 is GTSNPN and CDR2 is SVGIG (reference sequence). Trimming took 3 bases from V and 6 from J; bases not matched to a gene: 7. The CDR3 has 14 amino acids. Looking up the rest from reference TRBV30 and TRBJ2-3 gives the full variable domain: SQTIHQWPATLVQPVGSPLSLECTVEGTSNPNLYWYRQAAGRGLQLLFYSVGIGQISSEVPQNLSASRPQDRQFILSSKKLLLSDSGFYLCAWSPGQGVDTQYFGPGTRLTVL.

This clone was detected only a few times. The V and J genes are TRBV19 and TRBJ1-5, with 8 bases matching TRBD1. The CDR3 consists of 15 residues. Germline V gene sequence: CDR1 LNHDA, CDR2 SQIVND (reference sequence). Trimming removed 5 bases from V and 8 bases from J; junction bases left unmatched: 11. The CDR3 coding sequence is TGTGCCAGTAGTCCAGGGGGCTCGTTAAGAGAGCCCCAGCATTTT. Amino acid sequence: CASSPGGSLREPQHF.

CDR3 residues: CAIIPETVANTGELFF. The CDR3 bases are TGTGCCATCATACCTGAAACAGTCGCGAACACCGGGGAGCTGTTTTTT. The chain joins TRBV2 to TRBJ2-2, with D unclear. Trimming shortened V by 10 bases and J by 0 bases, and 18 bases separated the two germline ends. The germline CDR1 and CDR2 sequences are SNHLY and FYNNEI. The CDR3 totals 16 residues.

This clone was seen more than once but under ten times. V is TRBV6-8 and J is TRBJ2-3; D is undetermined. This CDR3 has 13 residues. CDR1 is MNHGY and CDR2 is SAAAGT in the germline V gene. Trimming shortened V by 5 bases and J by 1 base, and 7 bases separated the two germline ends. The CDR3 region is CASSEWGTDTQYF. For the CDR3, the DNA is TGTGCCAGCAGTGAGTGGGGCACAGATACGCAGTATTTT.

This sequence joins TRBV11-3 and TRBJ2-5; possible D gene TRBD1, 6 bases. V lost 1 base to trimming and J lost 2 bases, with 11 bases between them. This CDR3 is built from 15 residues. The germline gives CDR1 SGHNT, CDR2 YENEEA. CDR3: CASSLVTGRQETQYF. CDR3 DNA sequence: TGTGCCAGCAGCTTAGTAACAGGGCGACAAGAGACCCAGTACTTC. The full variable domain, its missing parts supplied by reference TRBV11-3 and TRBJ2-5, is EAGVVQSPRYKIIEKKQPVAFWCNPISGHNTLYWYLQNLGQGPELLIRYENEEAVDDSQLPKDRFSAERLKGVDSTLKIQPAELGDSAVYLCASSLVTGRQETQYFGPGTRLLVL.

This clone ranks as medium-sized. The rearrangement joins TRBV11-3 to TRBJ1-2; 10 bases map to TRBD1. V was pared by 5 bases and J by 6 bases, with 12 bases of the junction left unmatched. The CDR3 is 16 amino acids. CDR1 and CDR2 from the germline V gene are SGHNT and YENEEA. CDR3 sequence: CASSPETGGARNGYTF. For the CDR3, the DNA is TGTGCCAGCAGCCCAGAGACAGGGGGCGCAAGAAATGGCTACACCTTC.

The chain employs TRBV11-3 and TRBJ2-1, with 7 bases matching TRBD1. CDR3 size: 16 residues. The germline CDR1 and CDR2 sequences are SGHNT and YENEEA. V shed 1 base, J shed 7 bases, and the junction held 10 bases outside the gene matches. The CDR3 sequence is CASSLVGGGLINEQFF. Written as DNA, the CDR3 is TGTGCCAGCAGCTTAGTAGGGGGCGGTCTTATTAATGAGCAGTTCTTC.

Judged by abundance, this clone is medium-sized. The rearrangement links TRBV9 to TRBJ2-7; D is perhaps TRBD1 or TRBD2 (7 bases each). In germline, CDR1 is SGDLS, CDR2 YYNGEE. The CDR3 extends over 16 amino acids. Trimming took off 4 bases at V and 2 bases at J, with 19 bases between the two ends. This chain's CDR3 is CASSPRGGSVTYEQYF. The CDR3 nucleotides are TGTGCCAGCAGCCCCAGGGGGGGCAGCGTTACCTACGAGCAGTACTTC.

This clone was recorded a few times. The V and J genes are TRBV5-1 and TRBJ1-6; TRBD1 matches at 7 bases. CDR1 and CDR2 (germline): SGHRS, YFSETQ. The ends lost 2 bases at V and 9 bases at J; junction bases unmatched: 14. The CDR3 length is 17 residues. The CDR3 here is CASSLVTGTEAVSPLHF. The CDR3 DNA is TGCGCCAGCAGCTTAGTGACGGGGACAGAGGCGGTTTCACCCCTCCACTTT.

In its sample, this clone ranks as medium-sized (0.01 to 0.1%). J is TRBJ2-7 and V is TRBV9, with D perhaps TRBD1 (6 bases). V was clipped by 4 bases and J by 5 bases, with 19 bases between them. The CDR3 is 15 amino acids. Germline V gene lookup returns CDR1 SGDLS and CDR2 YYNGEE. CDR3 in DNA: TGTGCCAGCAGCCCCCTGTGGCAGGGGTCCGACGAGCAGTACTTC. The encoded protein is CASSPLWQGSDEQYF.

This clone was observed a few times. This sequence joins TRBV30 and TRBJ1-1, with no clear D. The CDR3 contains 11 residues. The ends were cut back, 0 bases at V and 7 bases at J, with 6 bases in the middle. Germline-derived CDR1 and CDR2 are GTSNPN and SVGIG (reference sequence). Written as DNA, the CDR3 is TGTGCCTGGAGTGTACGATTTGAAGCTTTCTTT. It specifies CAWSVRFEAFF.

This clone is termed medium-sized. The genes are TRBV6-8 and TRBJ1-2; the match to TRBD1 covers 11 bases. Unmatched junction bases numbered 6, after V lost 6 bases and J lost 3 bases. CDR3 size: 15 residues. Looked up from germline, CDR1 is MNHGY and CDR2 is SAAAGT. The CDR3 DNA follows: TGTGCCAGCAGAATCCGGGACAGGGGGGACTATGGCTACACCTTC. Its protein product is CASRIRDRGDYGYTF.

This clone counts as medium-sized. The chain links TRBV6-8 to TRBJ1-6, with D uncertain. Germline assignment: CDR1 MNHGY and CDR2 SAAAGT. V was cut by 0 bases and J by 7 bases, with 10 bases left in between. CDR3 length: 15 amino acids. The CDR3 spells CASSYSSSYNSPLHF. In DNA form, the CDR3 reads TGTGCCAGCAGTTACTCTTCCAGTTACAATTCACCCCTCCACTTT.